The 6 T cell receptor beta chains in this list originate from one sample, sequenced in a study of response to subunit inactivated influenza vaccine. TCRdb re-called the RT-PCR reads through MiXCR, storing one row per CDR3 protein. The sample gives hundreds of thousands of distinct CDR3 sequences, less than 20% of which show up once; approximately 10% is in the top ten. The sequencing here drew on PBMCs from blood, taken around 5 days after vaccination. The receptors stem from a man aged 50-59 years who received an inactivated influenza vaccine.

This rearrangement joins TRBV6-5 to TRBJ2-1; D gene ambiguous. This CDR3 comprises 14 residues. The V gene's germline CDR1 is MNHEY and CDR2 SVGAGI. The V end lost 0 bases, the J end lost 7 bases, and 10 bases lay between the germline ends. This chain's CDR3 is CASSYSKRWNEQFF. The CDR3 DNA reads as TGTGCCAGCAGTTACTCGAAGCGATGGAATGAGCAGTTCTTC.

In its sample, this clonotype was seen many times. Here the CDR3 reads CASRSTGELFF. The DNA for the CDR3 is TGTGCCAGCAGGTCCACCGGGGAGCTGTTTTTT. V gene TRBV12-3 or TRBV12-4 combines with J gene TRBJ2-2; D remains ambiguous. Deletions cut 6 bases from V and 4 bases from J, with 3 bases between. CDR3 length: 11 amino acids.

In this sample, this clonotype turned up a few times. The genes are TRBV6-1 and TRBJ1-1, with TRBD1 matching 9 bases. The CDR3 is 15 amino acids. Germline CDR1 is MNHNS and CDR2 is SASEGT. V shed 7 bases, J shed 4 bases, and the junction held 10 bases outside the gene matches. CDR3 region: CASTPSRDRVTEAFF. DNA of the CDR3: TGTGCCAGCACCCCGTCCCGGGACAGGGTCACTGAAGCTTTCTTT.

The chain is built from TRBV12-3 or TRBV12-4 and TRBJ1-6; 10 nucleotides line up with TRBD1. The CDR3 spans 15 residues. After removal of 5 bases from V and 8 bases from J, the junction contained 6 bases not matched to a gene. The CDR3 bases are TGTGCCAGCAGTCCGGGACAGGGGATGGATTCACCCCTCCACTTT. The encoded protein is CASSPGQGMDSPLHF.

CDR3 sequence (DNA): TGTGCCAGCAGCTTGTGGGCCCCTGGCGAGACCCAGTACTTC. This gives the protein CASSLWAPGETQYF. This chain connects TRBV5-5 to TRBJ2-5; D remains unclear. CDR1 is SGHKS and CDR2 is YYEKEE in the germline V gene (reference sequence). Trimming stripped 1 base from V and 5 bases from J, with 12 bases between. This CDR3 comprises 14 residues.

The chain carries TRBV20-1 and TRBJ2-1, with D possibly matching TRBD2 (6 bases). Germline V CDR1 and CDR2: DFQATT, SNEGSKA (reference sequence). With 0 bases removed from V and 6 bases from J, the gap between germline ends came to 9 bases. The CDR3 is made up of 13 amino acids. DNA of the CDR3: TGCAGTGCTAGAGAGGGAGGTCGCAATGAGCAGTTCTTC. Translating it yields CSAREGGRNEQFF.